What follows are 26 T cell receptor beta chains derived from one specimen sequenced in a study of identical twins. In TCRdb, the 5' RACE reads were re-called with MiXCR into one record per CDR3 protein. The table shows some 760,000 distinct CDR3 sequences, with 15% to 20% occurring only once. The sample was also reused in another study, on T cells expressing NK-cell markers.

Input material: PBMCs. These receptors were obtained from a woman between 18 and 30 years old in good health.

Only a few counts were recorded for this clonotype. This chain uses TRBV25-1 with TRBJ1-1; D call uncertain. The CDR3 consists of 14 residues. Germline V lookup: CDR1 MGHDK, CDR2 SYGVNS. V was shortened by 3 bases and J by 0 bases, with 8 bases between the two germline ends. The CDR3 region is CASSDYRMNTEAFF. In nucleotides, the CDR3 is TGTGCCAGCAGTGACTACCGAATGAACACTGAAGCTTTCTTT.

The chain uses TRBV7-3 and TRBJ2-1, with 8 bases fitting TRBD2. Germline lookup yields CDR1 SGHTA and CDR2 FQGTGA. The CDR3 length is 15 residues. The trim removed 5 bases at V and 8 bases at J, leaving 11 bases unmatched. The CDR3 loop reads CASSELAGGWDEQFF. The CDR3 bases are TGTGCCAGCAGCGAACTGGCGGGGGGCTGGGATGAGCAGTTCTTC.

This rearrangement joins TRBV10-3 to TRBJ1-3; the D gene is possibly TRBD1 (6 bases). Trimming shortened V by 3 bases and J by 0 bases, and 15 bases separated the two germline ends. The V gene's germline CDR1 is ENHRY and CDR2 SYGVKD. This CDR3 region has 17 residues. This CDR3 reads CAISDQRGSPSGNTIYF. The CDR3 coding sequence is TGTGCCATCAGTGATCAAAGGGGGTCCCCCTCTGGAAACACCATATATTTT.

This clonotype came up a few times. The chain carries TRBV7-3 and TRBJ2-3; D not certain. The CDR3 contains 16 residues. The germline CDR1 and CDR2 sequences are SGHTA and FQGTGA. Trimming removed 5 bases from V and 4 bases from J, with 19 bases in between. The CDR3 loop is CASSPRRVSVADTQYF. CDR3 sequence (DNA): TGTGCCAGCAGCCCCCGCCGAGTGAGCGTCGCAGATACGCAGTATTTT.

This clonotype showed up many times. J is TRBJ2-3 and V is TRBV6-5; 7 bases align to TRBD1. The CDR3 covers 16 residues. Germline values: CDR1 MNHEY, CDR2 SVGAGI. J lost 1 base, V lost 3 bases, and 7 bases had no gene match. The CDR3 loop is CASSYPRQGGTDTQYF. The CDR3 DNA sequence: TGTGCCAGCAGTTATCCACGACAGGGTGGCACAGATACGCAGTATTTT.

On this clonotype: It may be a read error: a sequence one base away is much more abundant. The genes are TRBV20-1 and TRBJ2-5; TRBD2 matches at 7 bases. V gave up 3 bases and J gave up 3 bases; unmatched junction bases: 7. The CDR3 is made up of 14 amino acids. CDR1 is DFQATT, CDR2 SNEGSKA, per germline (reference sequence). The CDR3 DNA sequence: TGCAGTGCTAGTCAGGGCGGGGGAGAAGAGACCCAGTACTTC. Amino acids: CSASQGGGEETQYF.

The rearrangement uses TRBV29-1 and TRBJ1-1, with D possibly matching TRBD1 (6 bases). The CDR3 consists of 15 residues. In germline, CDR1 is SQVTM, CDR2 ANQGSEA. V was clipped by 5 bases and J by 1 base, with 17 bases between them. The CDR3 DNA is TGCAGCGTTTTCCTCACAGGGAAAGGGAACACTGAAGCTTTCTTT. As protein: CSVFLTGKGNTEAFF.

The rearrangement links TRBV19 to TRBJ1-4; D is ambiguous. Trimming took off 6 bases at V and 0 bases at J, with 11 bases between the two ends. The germline gives CDR1 LNHDA, CDR2 SQIVND (reference sequence). CDR3 length: 15 amino acids. CDR3 amino acids: CASRRKSPTNEKLFF. The DNA for the CDR3 is TGTGCCAGTAGACGGAAGAGCCCAACTAATGAAAAACTGTTTTTT. Full variable domain (remainder filled in from reference TRBV19 and TRBJ1-4): DGGITQSPKYLFRKEGQNVTLSCEQNLNHDAMYWYRQDPGQGLRLIYYSQIVNDFQKGDIAEGYSVSREKKESFPLTVTSAQKNPTAFYLCASRRKSPTNEKLFFGSGTQLSVL.

The rearrangement uses TRBV6-5 and TRBJ1-2, with TRBD1 as a possible D gene (5 bases). Germline CDR1 and CDR2: MNHEY and SVGAGI. V lost 4 bases to trimming and J lost 8 bases, with 14 bases between them. The CDR3 is 13 residues long. This CDR3 is CASSFLTGDGYTF. The CDR3 DNA sequence: TGTGCCAGCAGTTTTTTGACCGGGGACGGCTACACCTTC.

The gene calls are TRBV3-1 and TRBJ2-1, with D maybe TRBD2 (6 bases). V was pared by 3 bases and J by 3 bases, with 15 bases between. In germline, CDR1 is LGHDT, CDR2 YNNKEL (reference sequence). The CDR3 consists of 16 residues. CDR3 coding DNA: TGTGCCAGCAGCCAGTACCCCGGACTAAGCTACAATGAGCAGTTCTTC. Protein: CASSQYPGLSYNEQFF.

This clonotype came up a few times. The V gene is TRBV20-1, the J gene TRBJ2-1; 15 bases map to TRBD2. This CDR3 contains 18 residues. After removal of 6 bases from V and 10 bases from J, the junction contained 19 bases not matched to a gene. From germline, CDR1 is DFQATT and CDR2 SNEGSKA (reference sequence). CDR3 nucleotide sequence: TGCAGTGCCAATGGACTAGCGGGGGGGCCATCCCCTTTTGTAGAGCAGTTCTTC. It specifies CSANGLAGGPSPFVEQFF.

This clonotype was counted a few times. The chain uses TRBV3-1 and TRBJ2-7, with 9 bases identical to TRBD1. The CDR3 spans 15 residues. CDR1 and CDR2 from the germline V gene are LGHDT and YNNKEL (reference sequence). V was pared by 1 base and J by 3 bases, with 4 bases of the junction left unmatched. The DNA for the CDR3 is TGTGCCAGCAGCCAAGGTCCGGGACAGGGCTACGAGCAGTACTTC. Its translation: CASSQGPGQGYEQYF.

A few counts support this clonotype. The rearrangement uses TRBV6-5 and TRBJ1-1; TRBD1 aligns across 8 bases. CDR3 length: 16 amino acids. Germline CDR1 reads MNHEY; CDR2 reads SVGAGI. The V segment lost 2 bases and the J segment 1 base; nucleotides outside the gene matches: 6. Here the CDR3 reads CASSYTETGANTEAFF. In DNA form, the CDR3 reads TGTGCCAGCAGTTACACAGAGACAGGGGCGAACACTGAAGCTTTCTTT.

The chain uses TRBV7-3 and TRBJ2-7; D ambiguous. The CDR3 is made up of 13 amino acids. With 2 bases removed from V and 6 bases from J, the gap between germline ends came to 11 bases. CDR1 is SGHTA, CDR2 FQGTGA, per germline. CDR3: CASSLVAPGEQYF. The CDR3 DNA reads as TGTGCCAGCAGCTTAGTAGCCCCGGGCGAGCAGTACTTC.

This clonotype was recorded a few times. This chain joins TRBV18 and TRBJ1-1; perhaps TRBD1 as D (6 bases). The germline V and J ends were trimmed by 8 bases and 3 bases, with 19 bases remaining between them. The CDR3 totals 15 residues. Germline-derived CDR1 and CDR2 are KGHSH and LQKENI. The CDR3 is CASTSAAGADTEAFF. CDR3 sequence (DNA): TGTGCCAGCACTTCGGCGGCAGGGGCGGACACTGAAGCTTTCTTT.

This clonotype was picked up many times. The chain carries TRBV6-1 and TRBJ1-4; D is uncertain. CDR3 length: 16 residues. Germline values: CDR1 MNHNS, CDR2 SASEGT. V was pared by 5 bases and J by 5 bases, with 18 bases between. The CDR3 protein is CASSLHPAGANEKLFF. Here the CDR3 DNA reads TGTGCCAGCAGTCTTCACCCGGCGGGAGCGAATGAAAAACTGTTTTTT.

This clonotype appeared many times. This chain uses TRBV7-6 with TRBJ1-1, with D perhaps matching TRBD1 (5 bases). The V end lost 1 base, the J end lost 6 bases, and 9 bases lay between the germline ends. Per the germline V gene, CDR1 is SGHVS and CDR2 is FNYEAQ. The CDR3 has 13 residues. The CDR3 DNA follows: TGTGCCAGCAGCTTAGGAAGGGGATCTGAAGCTTTCTTT. Translated, it gives CASSLGRGSEAFF.

This chain uses TRBV10-2 with TRBJ2-1; the D is unclear. CDR3 length: 14 residues. The V gene's germline CDR1 is WSHSY and CDR2 SAAADI. Trimming pared 8 bases from V and 0 bases from J, leaving 11 bases between. CDR3 residues: CASDTQSSYNEQFF. CDR3 DNA sequence: TGCGCCAGCGATACCCAGAGCTCCTACAATGAGCAGTTCTTC.

This rearrangement joins TRBV2 to TRBJ2-2; 9 positions agree with TRBD1. The CDR3 spans 16 residues. V was pared by 4 bases and J by 6 bases, with 9 bases of the junction left unmatched. Germline loops: CDR1 SNHLY, CDR2 FYNNEI. The CDR3 DNA follows: TGTGCCAGCAGTGTCTCGGGACAGGGTCTCGCCGGGGAGCTGTTTTTT. Encoded protein: CASSVSGQGLAGELFF.

The sample holds a few counts of this clonotype. This sequence joins TRBV20-1 and TRBJ1-1, with 9 bases matching TRBD1. Germline V gene lookup returns CDR1 DFQATT and CDR2 SNEGSKA (reference sequence). The V and J ends lost 5 bases and 7 bases, in that order; junction bases with no gene match: 8. This CDR3 spans 13 amino acids. CDR3 DNA sequence: TGCAGTGCTCCGATCCCGGGACAGGGTGAAGCTTTCTTT. This codes for CSAPIPGQGEAFF.

Ten or more counts support this clonotype. V is TRBV6-1 and J is TRBJ2-1; D may be TRBD2 (8 bases). Germline CDR1 reads MNHNS; CDR2 reads SASEGT. CDR3 length equals 13 residues. V lost 6 bases, J lost 9 bases, and 15 bases lay in between. CDR3 DNA: TGTGCCAGCAGCCTACAGGGGACTAGTGAGCAGTTCTTC. Its translation is CASSLQGTSEQFF.

The chain employs TRBV4-2 and TRBJ1-1; D is unclear. The CDR3 has 15 amino acids. The V end was cut by 0 bases, the J end by 1 base, with 9 bases between. Germline values: CDR1 LGHNA, CDR2 YNFKEQ. The CDR3 reads CASSQDTWGNTEAFF. CDR3 nucleotides: TGTGCCAGCAGCCAAGATACTTGGGGGAACACTGAAGCTTTCTTT.

The CDR3 loop reads CSASRDTLKNTGELFF. The CDR3 region has the DNA TGCAGTGCTTCCCGGGACACCCTTAAGAACACCGGGGAGCTGTTTTTT. The V gene is TRBV20-1, the J gene TRBJ2-2, with a possible D match to TRBD1 (6 bases). Germline-derived CDR1 and CDR2 are DFQATT and SNEGSKA (reference sequence). The CDR3 loop spans 16 amino acids. Trimming pared 5 bases from V and 1 base from J, leaving 17 bases between.

This clonotype was counted a few times. V is TRBV15 and J is TRBJ2-5; D uncertain. CDR1 is LNHNV, CDR2 YYDKDF, per germline (reference sequence). The ends were cut back, 1 base at V and 7 bases at J, with 4 bases in the middle. The length of the CDR3 is 11 residues. The CDR3 protein is CATSRVGTQYF. CDR3 nucleotide sequence: TGTGCCACCAGCAGAGTTGGGACCCAGTACTTC.

This chain links TRBV5-1 with TRBJ2-3; 11 positions match TRBD2. Trimming removed 4 bases from V and 0 bases from J; junction bases left unmatched: 10. The CDR3 is 18 amino acids. Germline V lookup: CDR1 SGHRS, CDR2 YFSETQ. The CDR3 coding sequence is TGCGCCAGCAGCACCGGCTCTCTAGCGGGAGGTAGCACAGATACGCAGTATTTT. Translated: CASSTGSLAGGSTDTQYF.

This clonotype was detected a few times. The J gene is TRBJ1-5, the V gene TRBV6-1; no clear D gene. CDR3 length: 15 amino acids. Germline assignment: CDR1 MNHNS and CDR2 SASEGT. Trimming took off 6 bases at V and 3 bases at J, with 15 bases between the two ends. The chain's CDR3 is CASSLVGSTNQPQHF. CDR3 bases: TGTGCCAGCAGCCTCGTCGGGTCCACCAATCAGCCCCAGCATTTT.